These 31 T cell receptor beta chains originate from one sample sequenced in a study of vaccination effects on CD4 cells after COVID-19 (dated by TCRdb to 2022 to 2024). The library came from the immunoSEQ multiplex PCR assay. In its TCRdb copy, this immuneACCESS table keeps in-frame sequences only and misses some clones. Where compared with another copy, unresolved V genes explain less than half of these, and the others have no known cause. For this sample the table gives around 40,000 clones, of which 68% were detected only once. Clones ranked in the top ten supply 4.2% of the sample. After approximately eleven days of culture, CD4+ T cells were isolated with the EasySep CD4+ T cell isolation kit. These receptors are not linked to any known antigen. This material consisted of CD4+ T cells from PBMCs cultured without peptide, taken before COVID-19 vaccination. These receptor sequences come from a human donor who received a COVID-19 vaccine.

In its sample, this clone was seen once. The V and J genes are TRBV7-9 and TRBJ2-3, with a weak D call TRBD1 (6 bases). CDR3 length: 18 residues. Germline CDR1 and CDR2: SEHNR and FQNEAQ (reference sequence). V lost 2 bases and J lost 2, with 20 bases in between. The CDR3 protein is CASSLTGPGASNTDTQYF. CDR3 sequence (DNA): TGTGCCAGCAGCTTAACGGGTCCAGGGGCCTCTAACACAGATACGCAGTATTTT.

V and J are TRBV18 and TRBJ2-1; D is unclear. This CDR3 contains 11 residues. Trimming took off 6 bases at V and 7 bases at J, with 7 bases between the two ends. Germline V gene data show CDR1 as KGHSH and CDR2 as LQKENI. The CDR3 DNA reads TGTGCCAGCTCCCTGCGAAATGAGCAGTTCTTC. It encodes CASSLRNEQFF.

The table lists this clone with a few counts. J is TRBJ2-7 and V is TRBV3-1 (or the pseudogene TRBV3-2); D is ambiguous. V was clipped by 1 base and J by 6 bases, with 13 bases between them. The CDR3 has 14 amino acids. CDR1 is LGHDT and CDR2 is YNNKEL in the germline V gene (reference sequence). CDR3 in DNA: TGTGCCAGCAGCCAAGCCAAGAGGAGTGGCGAGCAGTACTTC. This translates into CASSQAKRSGEQYF.

The chain recombines TRBV19 with TRBJ2-5; TRBD1 is a possible D gene (6 bases). Per germline, CDR1 LNHDA and CDR2 SQIVND (reference sequence). This CDR3 contains 16 residues. Trimming left V 4 bases short and J 2 bases short, with 17 bases between. The CDR3: CASSSSYLRGQETQYF. CDR3 nucleotides: TGTGCCAGTAGTAGCAGCTACTTGAGGGGGCAAGAGACCCAGTACTTC.

This chain uses TRBV7-2 with TRBJ2-1; TRBD2 aligns across 15 bases. Looked up from germline, CDR1 is SGHTA and CDR2 is FQGNSA. The ends lost 3 bases at V and 0 bases at J; junction bases unmatched: 6. This CDR3 comprises 19 residues. CDR3 in DNA: TGTGCCAGCAGCTTTGGGACTAGCGGGAGGACAGGCTCCTACAATGAGCAGTTCTTC. This translates into CASSFGTSGRTGSYNEQFF. The complete variable domain, with remaining parts taken from reference TRBV7-2 and TRBJ2-1, reads GAGVSQSPSNKVTEKGKDVELRCDPISGHTALYWYRQSLGQGLEFLIYFQGNSAPDKSGLPSDRFSAERTGGSVSTLTIQRTQQEDSAVYLCASSFGTSGRTGSYNEQFFGPGTRLTVL.

The chain joins TRBV6-4 to TRBJ1-1; D is ambiguous. Trimming removed 4 bases from V and 2 bases from J, with 8 bases in between. Germline V CDR1 and CDR2: MRHNA, SNTAGT. This CDR3 comprises 13 residues. The CDR3 loop is CASSVGHNTEAFF. The DNA for the CDR3 is TGTGCCAGCAGTGTCGGGCATAACACTGAAGCTTTCTTT.

This chain links TRBV6-5 with TRBJ1-2; no firm D call. The V end was cut by 7 bases, the J end by 0 bases, with 12 bases between. The CDR3 covers 14 residues. Looked up from germline, CDR1 is MNHEY and CDR2 is SVGAGI. CDR3 loop: CASTATIPNYGYTF. CDR3 coding DNA: TGTGCCAGCACCGCGACGATACCTAACTATGGCTACACCTTC.

The J gene is TRBJ1-1, the V gene TRBV4-2, with a possible D match to TRBD1 (5 bases). V shed 4 bases and J shed 4 bases, with 22 bases lying between them. Germline CDR1 and CDR2: LGHNA and YNFKEQ. CDR3 length: 17 residues. This CDR3 is CASSRGPGRRDPTEAFF. DNA for the CDR3: TGTGCCAGCAGCCGGGGACCGGGACGAAGGGACCCCACTGAAGCTTTCTTT.

This clone was counted a few times. The chain is built from TRBV24-1 and TRBJ1-5; 8 nucleotides line up with TRBD1. Germline CDR1 reads KGHDR; CDR2 reads SFDVKD. CDR3 size: 15 residues. The V segment lost 3 bases and the J segment 3 bases; nucleotides outside the gene matches: 3. This chain's CDR3 is CATSDAGQDNQPQHF. In DNA, the CDR3 is TGTGCCACCAGTGATGCGGGACAGGACAATCAGCCCCAGCATTTT.

In this sample, this clone turned up a few times. J is TRBJ2-1 and V is TRBV4-1, with 7 positions matching TRBD2. J gave up 7 bases and V 7 bases, and 13 bases lay outside the gene matches. Per germline, CDR1 MGHRA and CDR2 YSYEKL. The CDR3 has 15 amino acids. The CDR3 nucleotides are TGCGCCAGCAAAGTTCGGGCGGGAGTTGGAAATGAGCAGTTCTTC. This codes for CASKVRAGVGNEQFF.

This chain links TRBV21-1 with TRBJ1-5. TRBV21-1 is given as a pseudogene. The CDR3 sequence is 17 residues long. CDR3 bases: TGTGCCAGCAGCAAATCCCTTGCTCTGAGTAGCAATCAGCCCCAGCATTTT. Its protein product is CASSKSLALSSNQPQHF.

The genes are TRBV29-1 and TRBJ2-2; D call uncertain. V was shortened by 4 bases and J by 2 bases, with 11 bases between the two germline ends. CDR1 and CDR2 from the germline V gene are SQVTM and ANQGSEA. CDR3 length: 14 amino acids. DNA of the CDR3: TGCAGCGTTGCCCCACAGAGAAACACCGGGGAGCTGTTTTTT. Amino acid sequence: CSVAPQRNTGELFF.

The chain combines TRBV4-2 with TRBJ1-4, with 10 bases matching TRBD1. The CDR3 is 16 residues long. Germline V CDR1 and CDR2: LGHNA, YNFKEQ. The V segment lost 0 bases and the J segment 4 bases; nucleotides outside the gene matches: 2. CDR3 in DNA: TGTGCCAGCAGCCAAGACGGGACAGGGGATAATGAAAAACTGTTTTTT. Its translation: CASSQDGTGDNEKLFF.

The chain combines TRBV15 with TRBJ2-2; 13 bases line up with TRBD2. The length of the CDR3 is 15 residues. Germline CDR1 is LNHNV and CDR2 is YYDKDF (reference sequence). Trimming cost V 5 bases and J 6 bases; bases outside gene matches: 3. Here the CDR3 DNA reads TGTGCCACCAGCGTCACTAGCGGGAGGGCCGGGGAGCTGTTTTTT. It codes for CATSVTSGRAGELFF.

CDR3 nucleotide sequence: TGCGCCAGCAGCTTGGTCCCTAATGAAAAACTGTTTTTT. This gives the protein CASSLVPNEKLFF. V usage is TRBV5-1 and J usage is TRBJ1-4; D uncertain. Trimming stripped 0 bases from V and 3 bases from J, with 3 bases between. In germline, CDR1 is SGHRS, CDR2 YFSETQ. The CDR3 contains 13 residues.

In its sample, this clone was seen a few times. CDR3 bases: TGCGCCAGCAGTCCGAGGCCGGGACTAGCGAACACCGGGGAGCTGTTTTTT. Its translation: CASSPRPGLANTGELFF. The chain combines TRBV5-1 with TRBJ2-2, with TRBD2 matching over 8 bases. J lost 0 bases, V lost 5 bases, and 9 bases had no gene match. Germline CDR1 and CDR2: SGHRS and YFSETQ. The CDR3 length is 17 residues.

The chain combines TRBV11-3 with TRBJ2-5, with 8 bases lining up with TRBD1. V lost 3 bases, J lost 4 bases, and 4 bases stayed unmatched. The CDR3 is made up of 14 amino acids. The germline V gene encodes CDR1 SGHNT and CDR2 YENEEA. Here the CDR3 reads CASSLNQGAETQYF. CDR3 sequence (DNA): TGTGCCAGCAGCTTGAACCAGGGGGCAGAGACCCAGTACTTC.

This clone showed up just a few times. The rearrangement links TRBV24-1 to TRBJ1-5, with D possibly TRBD1 on 6 matching bases. The CDR3 contains 14 residues. The germline gives CDR1 KGHDR, CDR2 SFDVKD. The germline V and J ends were trimmed by 6 bases and 5 bases, with 13 bases remaining between them. This CDR3 reads CATSPGTTYQPQHF. CDR3 in DNA: TGTGCCACCAGTCCCGGGACAACGTATCAGCCCCAGCATTTT.

This clone was seen once. The chain combines TRBV5-1 with TRBJ2-1; maybe TRBD1 (6 bases). V shed 4 bases and J shed 10 bases, with 12 bases lying between them. CDR1 is SGHRS, CDR2 YFSETQ, per germline. The CDR3 runs 12 residues. The CDR3 coding sequence is TGCGCCAGCAGCACAGGGAGTCAGGAGCAGTTCTTC. It is translated as CASSTGSQEQFF.

This clone has a single count. V gene TRBV5-1 combines with J gene TRBJ1-3; D is unclear. The CDR3 sequence is 13 residues long. The germline CDR1 and CDR2 sequences are SGHRS and YFSETQ. Trimming took 1 base from V and 4 from J, leaving 6 bases between them. CDR3 sequence (DNA): TGCGCCAGCAGCTTGAGTCCAGGAAACACCATATATTTT. Translation gives CASSLSPGNTIYF.

V gene TRBV5-1 combines with J gene TRBJ1-4; TRBD1 matches 10 bases. Per the germline V gene, CDR1 is SGHRS and CDR2 is YFSETQ. There are 17 residues in the CDR3. After removal of 4 bases from V and 2 bases from J, the junction contained 8 bases not matched to a gene. In nucleotides, the CDR3 is TGCGCCAGCAGCGTGGGACAGGGGATGAGCACTAATGAAAAACTGTTTTTT. Protein: CASSVGQGMSTNEKLFF.

This clone was recorded once. This chain uses TRBV25-1 with TRBJ1-1; D is unclear. Germline V gene sequence: CDR1 MGHDK, CDR2 SYGVNS. Trimming pared 6 bases from V and 5 bases from J, leaving 13 bases between. This CDR3 contains 13 residues. Written as DNA, the CDR3 is TGTGCCAGCAGGAGCCTGGGTGGAACTGAAGCTTTCTTT. Its protein is CASRSLGGTEAFF.

The chain recombines TRBV7-9 with TRBJ2-3; TRBD2 matches at 8 bases. Germline-derived CDR1 and CDR2 are SEHNR and FQNEAQ (reference sequence). The junction had 3 bases not matched to a gene; V was cut back by 4 bases and J by 0 bases. This CDR3 contains 15 residues. CDR3 sequence reads: CASSSSGGSTDTQYF. In nucleotides, the CDR3 is TGTGCCAGCAGCTCTTCGGGGGGGAGCACAGATACGCAGTATTTT.

The chain uses TRBV6-1 and TRBJ2-2; 7 bases map to TRBD2. The J segment lost 5 bases and the V segment lost 2 bases, leaving 2 bases of the junction unmatched. CDR3 length: 14 amino acids. CDR1 MNHNS and CDR2 SASEGT come from the germline V gene. CDR3: CASSELAETGELFF. CDR3 nucleotide sequence: TGTGCCAGCAGTGAACTAGCGGAGACCGGGGAGCTGTTTTTT.

J is TRBJ1-1 and V is TRBV10-3; unclear D gene. This CDR3 is 16 amino acids long. Per the germline V gene, CDR1 is ENHRY and CDR2 is SYGVKD. Trimming pared 3 bases from V and 2 bases from J, leaving 16 bases between. The CDR3 here is CAISDRTLDLNTEAFF. Written as DNA, the CDR3 is TGTGCCATCAGTGACAGGACTCTCGACCTAAACACTGAAGCTTTCTTT.

This chain joins TRBV21-1 and TRBJ2-7; the table assigns TRBD2, which was not confirmed against the DNA. TRBV21-1 corresponds to a pseudogene. The CDR3 has 16 amino acids. The CDR3 is CASPVTGRTPLYEQYF. The CDR3 nucleotides read TGTGCCAGCCCTGTCACGGGAAGGACGCCTCTATACGAGCAGTACTTC.

This chain links TRBV5-8 with TRBJ2-2; possible D gene TRBD2, 6 bases. The CDR3 length is 14 residues. V was cut by 2 bases and J by 7 bases, with 12 bases left in between. Germline CDR1 and CDR2: SGHTS and YDEGEE. The CDR3 here is CASSLPRGIGELFF. The CDR3 region has the DNA TGTGCCAGCAGCTTACCTCGGGGGATCGGGGAGCTGTTTTTT.

This clone was observed a handful of times. The chain has TRBV7-9 and TRBJ1-2; no clear D gene. This CDR3 has 13 residues. The germline V gene has CDR1 SEHNR and CDR2 FQNEAQ (reference sequence). V was trimmed by 3 bases and J by 3 bases, leaving 8 bases between them. CDR3 protein: CASSFPSDYGYTF. In DNA form, the CDR3 reads TGTGCCAGCAGCTTTCCATCCGACTATGGCTACACCTTC.

The V call is TRBV5-1, the J call TRBJ2-3, with D unclear. V was cut by 7 bases and J by 2 bases, with 5 bases left in between. This CDR3 region has 11 residues. Germline V gene lookup returns CDR1 SGHRS and CDR2 YFSETQ. CDR3 sequence reads: CASQLTDTQYF. CDR3 DNA: TGCGCCAGCCAGCTCACAGATACGCAGTATTTT.

The rearrangement uses TRBV30 and TRBJ1-2; perhaps TRBD1 as D (5 bases). The V and J ends lost 1 base and 4 bases respectively, with 10 bases between them. Germline V gene data show CDR1 as GTSNPN and CDR2 as SVGIG (reference sequence). The CDR3 runs to 13 residues. The CDR3 nucleotides read TGTGCCTGGAGTGGGGACGGAGTCTATGGCTACACCTTC. Translated: CAWSGDGVYGYTF.

The V gene is TRBV7-9, the J gene TRBJ2-2, with 10 bases identical to TRBD2. The CDR3 extends over 15 amino acids. The germline V gene encodes CDR1 SEHNR and CDR2 FQNEAQ (reference sequence). The ends lost 1 base at V and 4 bases at J; junction bases unmatched: 0. The CDR3 sequence is CASSLGLAGTGELFF. The CDR3 DNA reads TGTGCCAGCAGCTTAGGACTAGCGGGCACCGGGGAGCTGTTTTTT. The whole variable domain, remainder taken from reference TRBV7-9 and TRBJ2-2, is DTGVSQNPRHKITKRGQNVTFRCDPISEHNRLYWYRQTLGQGPEFLTYFQNEAQLEKSRLLSDRFSAERPKGSFSTLEIQRTEQGDSAMYLCASSLGLAGTGELFFGEGSRLTVL.